This T cell receptor (beta chain) was sequenced for a study of blood T cell repertoires in COVID-19. On the study more broadly: PBMCs, B-cell-depleted T cells, or T cells provided the cDNA or gDNA that made up the material.

In the original processing: Reference gene primer amplification in the assay estimated nucleated cell counts. Method: immunoSEQ multiplex PCR; TCRdb's copy keeps in-frame clones and lacks some. The V and J calls and clone size are taken from that table; D and trimming were inferred from the DNA. Among about 50,000 clones listed, roughly 83% were seen once. The TCR was taken from a human donor in a cohort sampled during active COVID-19. The sample comprised peripheral blood.

The CDR3 nucleotides read TGTGCCAGCAGCCCTAGGCAAAGGGAGACCCAGTACTTC. Amino acids: CASSPRQRETQYF. The J gene is TRBJ2-5, the V gene TRBV7-9; no definite D call. Germline V CDR1 and CDR2: SEHNR, FQNEAQ (reference sequence). This CDR3 is 13 amino acids long. Trimming stripped 5 bases from V and 5 bases from J, with 12 bases between.